Below, 8 T cell receptor beta chains from the same sample are listed, as sequenced in a study of cytomegalovirus exposure and HLA in healthy donors. Researchers ran the PCR with 60 Vbeta and 13 Jbeta primers. Generated by immunoSEQ multiplex PCR, the TCRdb table keeps only in-frame clones and is missing some. This table lists about 170,000 clones. Sequenced input: PBMCs. Source of these receptors: a woman under 30 in good health and CMV-seropositive.

This rearrangement joins TRBV9 to TRBJ2-7; D is perhaps TRBD1 (6 bases). The germline V and J ends were trimmed by 1 base and 2 bases, with 10 bases remaining between them. CDR3 size: 14 residues. The germline V gene has CDR1 SGDLS and CDR2 YYNGEE. In DNA form, the CDR3 reads TGTGCCAGCAGCGTAACGGGACAACCCTACGAGCAGTACTTC. Translated, it gives CASSVTGQPYEQYF.

J is TRBJ2-7 and V is TRBV13; the match to TRBD1 covers 10 bases. Germline loops: CDR1 PRHDT, CDR2 FYEKMQ (reference sequence). This CDR3 is 13 amino acids long. The junction had 3 bases not matched to a gene; V was cut back by 5 bases and J by 5 bases. The CDR3 loop reads CASSTTGGDEQYF. In nucleotides, the CDR3 is TGTGCCAGCAGCACGACAGGGGGCGACGAGCAGTACTTC. Full variable domain (rest looked up from reference TRBV13 and TRBJ2-7): AAGVIQSPRHLIKEKRETATLKCYPIPRHDTVYWYQQGPGQDPQFLISFYEKMQSDKGSIPDRFSAQQFSDYHSELNMSSLELGDSALYFCASSTTGGDEQYFGPGTRLTVT.

V gene TRBV4-1 combines with J gene TRBJ1-1; D gene uncertain. The CDR3 has 14 residues. The ends were cut back, 5 bases at V and 6 bases at J, with 16 bases in the middle. Looked up from germline, CDR1 is MGHRA and CDR2 is YSYEKL. CDR3 nucleotides: TGCGCCAGCAGCTACCAAAGAGGGAGCGCTGAAGCTTTCTTT. This translates into CASSYQRGSAEAFF.

The chain links TRBV5-6 to TRBJ2-5; 9 bases are shared with TRBD1. The J call could be wrong; TRBJ2-7 is a better fit for the DNA end. The CDR3 runs 16 residues. CDR1 SGHDT and CDR2 YYEEEE come from the germline V gene. The DNA of the CDR3 is TGTGCCAGCAGCCCATCTCCGGGACAGGGAGGTTTCGAGCAGTACTTC. It yields the protein CASSPSPGQGGFEQYF.

This chain connects TRBV5-1 to TRBJ2-7; TRBD1 matches at 11 bases. CDR3 size: 16 residues. V trimming: 0 bases; J trimming: 3 bases; junction bases outside the gene matches: 5. Germline loops: CDR1 SGHRS, CDR2 YFSETQ. The CDR3 DNA is TGCGCCAGCAGCTTGGCCCGGGACAGGGGGAACTACGAGCAGTACTTC. Translation: CASSLARDRGNYEQYF. Full variable domain (missing parts from reference TRBV5-1 and TRBJ2-7): KAGVTQTPRYLIKTRGQQVTLSCSPISGHRSVSWYQQTPGQGLQFLFEYFSETQRNKGNFPGRFSGRQFSNSRSEMNVSTLELGDSALYLCASSLARDRGNYEQYFGPGTRLTVT.

This chain links TRBV11-3 with TRBJ2-5; D might be TRBD2 (6 bases). This CDR3 spans 13 amino acids. V shed 1 base and J shed 3 bases, with 6 bases lying between them. Germline V lookup: CDR1 SGHNT, CDR2 YENEEA. The chain's CDR3 is CASSLGGEETQYF. The CDR3 nucleotides are TGTGCCAGCAGCTTAGGGGGGGAAGAGACCCAGTACTTC. Complete variable domain (other parts from reference TRBV11-3 and TRBJ2-5): EAGVVQSPRYKIIEKKQPVAFWCNPISGHNTLYWYLQNLGQGPELLIRYENEEAVDDSQLPKDRFSAERLKGVDSTLKIQPAELGDSAVYLCASSLGGEETQYFGPGTRLLVL.

The gene calls are TRBV5-5 and TRBJ2-2; 9 bases map to TRBD1. Germline lookup yields CDR1 SGHKS and CDR2 YYEKEE (reference sequence). V lost 5 bases and J lost 3; bases outside the gene matches: 5. The CDR3 sequence is 15 residues long. CDR3 DNA sequence: TGTGCCAGCAGTCGGACAGGGGTGGACACCGGGGAGCTGTTTTTT. It codes for CASSRTGVDTGELFF.

The chain joins TRBV10-3 to TRBJ2-3; 12 bases fit TRBD2. Germline values: CDR1 ENHRY, CDR2 SYGVKD. CDR3 length equals 15 residues. V lost 8 bases, J lost 4 bases, and 7 bases stayed unmatched. CDR3 protein: CAILATSGGADTQYF. CDR3 DNA sequence: TGTGCCATCCTTGCGACTAGCGGGGGAGCAGATACGCAGTATTTT.